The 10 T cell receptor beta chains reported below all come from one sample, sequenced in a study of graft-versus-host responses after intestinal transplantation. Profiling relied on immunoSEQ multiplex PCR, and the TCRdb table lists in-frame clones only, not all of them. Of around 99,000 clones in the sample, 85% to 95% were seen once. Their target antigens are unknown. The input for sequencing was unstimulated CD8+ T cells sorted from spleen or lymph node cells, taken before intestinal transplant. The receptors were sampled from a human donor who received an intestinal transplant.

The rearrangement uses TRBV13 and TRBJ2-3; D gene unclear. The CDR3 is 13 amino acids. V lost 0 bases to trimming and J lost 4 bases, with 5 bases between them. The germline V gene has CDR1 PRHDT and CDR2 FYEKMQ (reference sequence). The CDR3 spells CASSLGSADTQYF. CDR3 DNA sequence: TGTGCCAGCAGCTTAGGATCGGCAGATACGCAGTATTTT.

The CDR3 coding sequence is TGTGCCAGCAGCTTAGAGGTCGGGATTAACACTGAAGCTTTCTTT. This gives the protein CASSLEVGINTEAFF. The chain couples TRBV7-9 to TRBJ1-1; no clear D gene. Germline V lookup: CDR1 SEHNR, CDR2 FQNEAQ (reference sequence). The length of the CDR3 is 15 residues. V was trimmed by 1 base and J by 2 bases, leaving 11 bases between them.

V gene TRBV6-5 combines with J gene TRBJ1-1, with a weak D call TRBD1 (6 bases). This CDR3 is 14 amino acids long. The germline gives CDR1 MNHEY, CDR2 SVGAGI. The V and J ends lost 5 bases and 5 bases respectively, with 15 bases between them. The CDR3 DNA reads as TGTGCCAGCAGTCCCACAGGGCTGGGAACTGAAGCTTTCTTT. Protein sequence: CASSPTGLGTEAFF.

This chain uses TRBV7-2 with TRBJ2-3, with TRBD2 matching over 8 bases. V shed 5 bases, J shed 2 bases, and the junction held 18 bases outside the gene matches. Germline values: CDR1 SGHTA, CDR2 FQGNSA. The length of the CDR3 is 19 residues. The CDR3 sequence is CASSPYGLTSGASTDTQYF. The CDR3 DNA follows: TGTGCCAGCAGCCCCTACGGTCTAACTAGCGGAGCCTCCACAGATACGCAGTATTTT.

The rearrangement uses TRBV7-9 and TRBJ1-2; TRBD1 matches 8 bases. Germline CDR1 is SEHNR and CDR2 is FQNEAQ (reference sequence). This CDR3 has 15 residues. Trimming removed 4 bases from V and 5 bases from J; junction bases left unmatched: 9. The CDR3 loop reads CASSYSDRVWYGYTF. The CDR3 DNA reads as TGTGCCAGCAGCTATTCGGACAGGGTGTGGTATGGCTACACCTTC.

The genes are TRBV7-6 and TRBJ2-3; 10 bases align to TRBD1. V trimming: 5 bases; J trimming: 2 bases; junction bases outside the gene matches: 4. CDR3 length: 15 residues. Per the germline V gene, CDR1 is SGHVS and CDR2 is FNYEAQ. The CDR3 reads CASSPGTGVTDTQYF. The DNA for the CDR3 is TGTGCCAGCAGCCCCGGGACAGGGGTCACAGATACGCAGTATTTT.

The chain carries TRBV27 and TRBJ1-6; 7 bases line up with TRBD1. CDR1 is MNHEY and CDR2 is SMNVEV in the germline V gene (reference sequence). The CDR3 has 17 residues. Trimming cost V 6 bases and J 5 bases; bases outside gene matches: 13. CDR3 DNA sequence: TGTGCCAGCAGCTTAGGGACAGTCCCTATCGATAATTCACCCCTCCACTTT. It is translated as CASSLGTVPIDNSPLHF.

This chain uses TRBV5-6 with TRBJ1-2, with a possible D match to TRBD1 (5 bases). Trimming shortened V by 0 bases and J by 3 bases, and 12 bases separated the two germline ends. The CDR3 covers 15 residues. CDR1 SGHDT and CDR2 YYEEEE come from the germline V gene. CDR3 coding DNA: TGTGCCAGCAGCTTGGAGCCAGGGAATCACTATGGCTACACCTTC. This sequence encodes CASSLEPGNHYGYTF.

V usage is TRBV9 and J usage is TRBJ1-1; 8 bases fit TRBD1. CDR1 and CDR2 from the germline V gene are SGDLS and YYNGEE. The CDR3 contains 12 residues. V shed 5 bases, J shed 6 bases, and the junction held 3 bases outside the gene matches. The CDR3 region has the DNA TGTGCCAGCAGTGACAGGGGAGCTGAAGCTTTCTTT. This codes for CASSDRGAEAFF.

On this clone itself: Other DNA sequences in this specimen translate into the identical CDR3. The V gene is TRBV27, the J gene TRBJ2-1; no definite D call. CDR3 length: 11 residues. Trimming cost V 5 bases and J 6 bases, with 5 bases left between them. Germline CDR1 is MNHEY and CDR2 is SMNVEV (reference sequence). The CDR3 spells CASSGPNEQFF. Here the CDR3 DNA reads TGTGCCAGCAGTGGGCCCAATGAGCAGTTCTTC.